Presented here are 13 T cell receptor beta chains from one specimen sequenced in a study of molecular identifiers for immune sequencing clone quantification. TCRdb reanalysed the PCR reads using MiXCR and keeps one entry per CDR3 protein. The data contain about 63,000 distinct CDR3 sequences, around 19% of them singletons. Sample: naive CD8+ T cells from blood, with Jurkat cell RNA spiked in. Sample subset: FACS-sorted CD8+CD4-CCR7+CD45RA+ naive T cells. The receptor source for this set is a human donor in good health. Some libraries in this study had Jurkat cell RNA spiked in.

This clonotype has at least ten counts. This chain uses TRBV6-6 with TRBJ2-3; 8 bases align to TRBD2. This CDR3 region has 19 residues. The V gene's germline CDR1 is MNHNY and CDR2 SVGAGI (reference sequence). Trimming cost V 0 bases and J 3 bases; bases outside gene matches: 14. DNA of the CDR3: TGTGCCAGCAGTTACTCTGGGCAGGCTAGCGGGTTAGGGACAGATACGCAGTATTTT. Its translation is CASSYSGQASGLGTDTQYF.

The chain has TRBV4-1 and TRBJ2-7; no clear D. The germline V gene encodes CDR1 MGHRA and CDR2 YSYEKL. Deletions cut 1 base from V and 1 base from J, with 14 bases between. This CDR3 region has 16 residues. The CDR3 DNA sequence: TGCGCCAGCAGCCAAGGCGCAGCTGAACGTTCCTACGAGCAGTACTTC. Its protein is CASSQGAAERSYEQYF.

The V call is TRBV12-3 or TRBV12-4, the J call TRBJ2-3; D possibly corresponds to TRBD2 (5 bases). V dropped 3 bases and J dropped 5 bases, with 12 bases sitting between them. The CDR3 contains 14 residues. The DNA for the CDR3 is TGTGCCAGCAGTTTCGGTGGGAGAGGAGATACGCAGTATTTT. Translation: CASSFGGRGDTQYF.

The V gene is TRBV6-2 or TRBV6-3, the J gene TRBJ2-1, with D unclear. V was shortened by 5 bases and J by 3 bases, with 8 bases between the two germline ends. CDR1 and CDR2 from the germline V gene are MNHEY and SVGEGT. The CDR3 sequence is 13 residues long. The DNA for the CDR3 is TGTGCCAGCAGTGACGGCCACTACAATGAGCAGTTCTTC. As protein: CASSDGHYNEQFF.

The DNA of the CDR3 is TGTGCCAGCAGCGTAGGACTAGCGGGATCGGGCTCCTACGAGCAGTACTTC. Its protein product is CASSVGLAGSGSYEQYF. The chain recombines TRBV9 with TRBJ2-7; 11 bases are shared with TRBD2. Germline CDR1 is SGDLS and CDR2 is YYNGEE. The CDR3 sequence is 17 residues long. The trim removed 0 bases at V and 0 bases at J, leaving 5 bases unmatched.

This clonotype was found many times. V is TRBV20-1 and J is TRBJ1-1; D is undetermined. CDR1 is DFQATT and CDR2 is SNEGSKA in the germline V gene (reference sequence). Trimming removed 6 bases at V and 5 bases at J, with 16 bases between. The CDR3 totals 13 residues. The chain's CDR3 is CSAVPPLRTEAFF. The CDR3 bases are TGCAGTGCCGTTCCCCCATTACGGACTGAAGCTTTCTTT.

This clonotype has a count of ten or more. This chain's CDR3 is CASSLLAVGTDTQYF. The CDR3 DNA reads as TGTGCCAGCAGTTTACTAGCGGTGGGCACAGATACGCAGTATTTT. The chain recombines TRBV28 with TRBJ2-3; 7 positions match TRBD2. Germline V gives CDR1 MDHEN, CDR2 SYDVKM. The CDR3 sequence is 15 residues long. The trim removed 2 bases at V and 1 base at J, leaving 3 bases unmatched.

In this sample, this clonotype turned up many times. This chain joins TRBV6-5 and TRBJ1-5; TRBD1 matches 10 bases. V was pared by 4 bases and J by 7 bases, with 4 bases of the junction left unmatched. The CDR3 is made up of 14 amino acids. CDR1 MNHEY and CDR2 SVGAGI come from the germline V gene. This CDR3 is CASSSGQGVQPQHF. The DNA of the CDR3 is TGTGCCAGCAGTTCAGGACAGGGGGTCCAGCCCCAGCATTTT.

The sample holds a few counts of this clonotype. V gene TRBV4-1 combines with J gene TRBJ2-1; 8 nucleotides match TRBD2. With V trimmed by 4 bases and J by 3 bases, 11 bases remained unmatched. The CDR3 is made up of 17 amino acids. In germline, CDR1 is MGHRA, CDR2 YSYEKL. CDR3 DNA sequence: TGCGCCAGCAGCCTCCGGTGGGCGGGAGGACGCTACAATGAGCAGTTCTTC. Amino acid sequence: CASSLRWAGGRYNEQFF.

This clonotype was observed a handful of times. The CDR3 loop is CASSQESAGETEAFF. The CDR3 DNA follows: TGTGCCAGCAGCCAAGAATCGGCAGGGGAAACTGAAGCTTTCTTT. The rearrangement uses TRBV4-2 and TRBJ1-1; D might be TRBD1 (6 bases). CDR1 is LGHNA, CDR2 YNFKEQ, per germline. The length of the CDR3 is 15 residues. Trimming left V 0 bases short and J 5 bases short, with 13 bases between.

V usage is TRBV7-6 and J usage is TRBJ2-5; 10 bases line up with TRBD2. Germline V lookup: CDR1 SGHVS, CDR2 FNYEAQ. The J segment lost 5 bases and the V segment lost 8 bases, leaving 17 bases of the junction unmatched. There are 17 residues in the CDR3. In DNA form, the CDR3 reads TGTGCCAGCGGCGCGCCAACTAGCGGGAACCCCCTTGAGACCCAGTACTTC. Translation: CASGAPTSGNPLETQYF.

This clonotype has just a few counts. The V gene is TRBV4-1, the J gene TRBJ2-7; D perhaps matches TRBD2 (7 bases). CDR1 MGHRA and CDR2 YSYEKL come from the germline V gene. Between the trimmed V and J ends, which lost 3 bases and 4 bases, there was a span of 16 bases. CDR3 length: 15 amino acids. CDR3 loop: CASSQIGGLSYEQYF. The CDR3 region has the DNA TGCGCCAGCAGCCAGATCGGGGGGCTTTCTTACGAGCAGTACTTC.

This clonotype has a count of ten or more. The rearrangement uses TRBV5-1 and TRBJ2-1, with 9 bases fitting TRBD1. The V gene end was trimmed by 1 base and the J gene end by 4 bases; junction bases not matched to a gene: 3. The CDR3 runs 15 residues. Germline V gene data show CDR1 as SGHRS and CDR2 as YFSETQ. The CDR3 coding sequence is TGCGCCAGCAGCTTGACAGGGGGCCGATACAATGAGCAGTTCTTC. The encoded protein is CASSLTGGRYNEQFF. Drawing the rest from reference TRBV5-1 and TRBJ2-1, the complete variable domain is KAGVTQTPRYLIKTRGQQVTLSCSPISGHRSVSWYQQTPGQGLQFLFEYFSETQRNKGNFPGRFSGRQFSNSRSEMNVSTLELGDSALYLCASSLTGGRYNEQFFGPGTRLTVL.